This T cell receptor beta chain derives from a study of cytomegalovirus exposure and HLA in healthy donors. Trimming cost V 4 bases and J 4 bases; bases outside gene matches: 5. Germline V gives CDR1 SGHTA, CDR2 FQGNSA. This CDR3 has 14 amino acids. PCR was performed using 60 Vbeta and 13 Jbeta primers. The table came from immunoSEQ multiplex PCR; TCRdb's copy has only in-frame clones and leaves some out. The table shows roughly 120,000 clones, with around 76% occurring only once. The genes are TRBV7-2 and TRBJ1-2; 8 nucleotides agree with TRBD1. Sequencing was carried out using PBMCs. The TCR was taken from a woman aged 55-69 years in good health and CMV-seropositive. In DNA form, the CDR3 reads TGTGCCAGCAGCTACGGACAGGGAAGCTATGGCTACACCTTC. Protein product: CASSYGQGSYGYTF. The entire variable domain, with the rest obtained from reference TRBV7-2 and TRBJ1-2, is as follows: GAGVSQSPSNKVTEKGKDVELRCDPISGHTALYWYRQSLGQGLEFLIYFQGNSAPDKSGLPSDRFSAERTGGSVSTLTIQRTQQEDSAVYLCASSYGQGSYGYTFGSGTRLTVV.